These 8 T cell receptor beta chains came from one sample sequenced in a study of T cells in Graves' hyperthyroidism and ophthalmopathy. TCR beta CDR3 sequences were amplified from RNA transcripts. First-round RT-PCR with HTBI primers amplified the TCR CDR3 region. One entry per CDR3 protein, called by TCRdb with MiXCR from the multiplex PCR reads. The data hold hundreds of thousands of distinct CDR3 sequences, with around 45% observed a single time. Sequencing was carried out using peripheral blood or thyroid tissue (not recorded which). The receptors come from a woman younger than 30 with Graves' hyperthyroidism.

This clonotype was seen many times. The J gene is TRBJ1-2, the V gene TRBV29-1; 7 bases are shared with TRBD1. CDR1 is SQVTM and CDR2 is ANQGSEA in the germline V gene. J was trimmed by 3 bases and V by 4 bases; bases with no gene match: 5. This CDR3 spans 13 amino acids. The CDR3 region is CSVATGRDYGYTF. The CDR3 DNA reads as TGCAGCGTTGCGACAGGGAGGGACTATGGCTACACCTTC.

The sample holds a few counts of this clonotype. The rearrangement joins TRBV7-9 to TRBJ2-5; tentative D call: TRBD2 (7 bases). Between the trimmed V and J ends, which lost 5 bases and 2 bases, there was a span of 12 bases. CDR1 is SEHNR and CDR2 is FQNEAQ in the germline V gene (reference sequence). The CDR3 runs 14 residues. The CDR3 protein is CASSQGGAQETQYF. CDR3 coding DNA: TGTGCCAGCAGCCAAGGGGGGGCGCAAGAGACCCAGTACTTC.

This clonotype was counted ten times or more. The rearrangement joins TRBV7-3 to TRBJ1-2; 9 bases line up with TRBD1. The V segment lost 3 bases and the J segment 7 bases; nucleotides outside the gene matches: 12. This CDR3 has 16 residues. Germline-derived CDR1 and CDR2 are SGHTA and FQGTGA. The CDR3 nucleotides are TGTGCCAGCAGCTTGTTGGCCGGGACAGGGACGTCTGGCTACACCTTC. Encoded protein: CASSLLAGTGTSGYTF. Using reference TRBV7-3 and TRBJ1-2 for the parts outside the CDR3, the full variable domain is GAGVSQTPSNKVTEKGKYVELRCDPISGHTALYWYRQSLGQGPEFLIYFQGTGAADDSGLPNDRFFAVRPEGSVSTLKIQRTERGDSAVYLCASSLLAGTGTSGYTFGSGTRLTVV.

About this clonotype itself: One end of the junction fails to match germline, which may point to a read error. This rearrangement joins TRBV11-2 to TRBJ2-2, with 9 bases that match TRBD1. Germline V gene data show CDR1 as SGHAT and CDR2 as FQNNGV. The CDR3 covers 15 residues. This CDR3 reads CASSPEQGAVGELFF. CDR3 coding DNA: TGCGCCAGCAGCCCAGAACAGGGGGCGGTCGGGGAGCTGTTTTTT.

The chain links TRBV20-1 to TRBJ1-5; tentative D call: TRBD1 (6 bases). Germline assignment: CDR1 DFQATT and CDR2 SNEGSKA (reference sequence). V lost 6 bases and J lost 4, with 16 bases in between. The CDR3 runs to 14 residues. This CDR3 is CSAEPGTPNQPQHF. DNA of the CDR3: TGCAGTGCCGAGCCCGGGACACCTAATCAGCCCCAGCATTTT.

This clonotype was observed a few times. The chain's CDR3 is CASMGQGVYEQYF. DNA of the CDR3: TGTGCCAGTATGGGACAGGGAGTCTACGAGCAGTACTTC. This chain connects TRBV19 to TRBJ2-7, with 9 nucleotides matching TRBD1. Per the germline V gene, CDR1 is LNHDA and CDR2 is SQIVND (reference sequence). This CDR3 contains 13 residues. The V gene end was trimmed by 7 bases and the J gene end by 3 bases; junction bases not matched to a gene: 4.

V gene TRBV29-1 combines with J gene TRBJ1-2; TRBD1 aligns across 7 bases. The V gene end was trimmed by 7 bases and the J gene end by 8 bases; junction bases not matched to a gene: 7. The germline V gene has CDR1 SQVTM and CDR2 ANQGSEA. The length of the CDR3 is 11 residues. CDR3 DNA sequence: TGCAGCGCAACCGACAGGGAAGGCTACACCTTC. This encodes CSATDREGYTF.

Worth noting for this clonotype: A much bigger clone sits one base away, suggesting this may be a read error. The V and J genes are TRBV24-1 and TRBJ1-2; D ambiguous. This CDR3 has 13 amino acids. V dropped 3 bases and J dropped 6 bases, with 10 bases sitting between them. CDR1 is KGHDR, CDR2 SFDVKD, per germline. CDR3 sequence (DNA): TGTGCCACCAGTGATCTCCCCTCCGATGGCTACACCTTC. Protein: CATSDLPSDGYTF.